Each of the 31 T cell receptor beta chains below was sequenced from the same sample in a study of control samples from healthy donors and cancer patients. The repertoire was sequenced with immunoSEQ multiplex PCR; TCRdb's copy has only in-frame clones and lacks some. Found here are approximately 120,000 clones, roughly 90% of them singletons; the top ten hold 15% to 20%. The source material was blood. The source of these receptors is a woman in her forties or fifties in good health.

The rearrangement links TRBV3-1 (or the pseudogene TRBV3-2) to TRBJ1-1; TRBD1 might be the D (6 bases). The CDR3 has 13 amino acids. Germline V CDR1 and CDR2: LGHDT, YNNKEL (reference sequence). V was shortened by 4 bases and J by 4 bases, with 10 bases between the two germline ends. The CDR3 is CASSRRGGTEAFF. CDR3 in DNA: TGTGCCAGCAGCCGGAGGGGGGGCACTGAAGCTTTCTTT.

This clone was detected once. The chain carries TRBV7-2 and TRBJ2-6; D not certain. Trimming removed 0 bases from V and 3 bases from J, with 0 bases in between. Germline loops: CDR1 SGHTA, CDR2 FQGNSA. This CDR3 is built from 13 residues. For the CDR3, the DNA is TGTGCCAGCAGCTTAGCTGGGGCCAACGTCCTGACTTTC. Its translation is CASSLAGANVLTF. The whole variable domain, filled in from reference TRBV7-2 and TRBJ2-6, reads GAGVSQSPSNKVTEKGKDVELRCDPISGHTALYWYRQSLGQGLEFLIYFQGNSAPDKSGLPSDRFSAERTGGSVSTLTIQRTQQEDSAVYLCASSLAGANVLTFGAGSRLTVL.

The chain is built from TRBV3-1 (or the pseudogene TRBV3-2) and TRBJ1-2; D is undetermined. V was trimmed by 3 bases and J by 4 bases, leaving 3 bases between them. CDR3 length: 11 residues. Germline V gives CDR1 LGHDT, CDR2 YNNKEL (reference sequence). CDR3 nucleotides: TGTGCCAGCAGCCACTCCTATGGCTACACCTTC. Its protein is CASSHSYGYTF.

This sequence joins TRBV9 and TRBJ2-7, with a possible D match to TRBD1 (6 bases). Trimming took off 0 bases at V and 7 bases at J, with 17 bases between the two ends. Germline V CDR1 and CDR2: SGDLS, YYNGEE. This CDR3 is built from 15 residues. The CDR3 DNA reads TGTGCCAGCAGCGTAGGCGCTAGTCCTAGGGGGGAGCAGTACTTC. Translated: CASSVGASPRGEQYF.

The rearrangement links TRBV3-1 (or the pseudogene TRBV3-2) to TRBJ1-1; D gene ambiguous. Germline CDR1 is LGHDT and CDR2 is YNNKEL (reference sequence). Trimming shortened V by 0 bases and J by 11 bases, and 10 bases separated the two germline ends. The CDR3 covers 12 residues. This CDR3 reads CASSQDNVGAFF. The CDR3 nucleotides are TGTGCCAGCAGCCAAGATAACGTTGGGGCTTTCTTT.

The rearrangement links TRBV24-1 to TRBJ2-1; D is possibly TRBD2 (6 bases). The germline V gene encodes CDR1 KGHDR and CDR2 SFDVKD. The CDR3 runs to 16 residues. V dropped 1 base and J dropped 5 bases, with 14 bases sitting between them. The CDR3 loop reads CATSDFGRRGDNEQFF. As DNA, the CDR3 is TGTGCCACCAGTGATTTCGGGAGACGCGGAGACAATGAGCAGTTCTTC.

In its sample, this clone was seen once. This chain links TRBV11-1 with TRBJ2-1; D possibly corresponds to TRBD2 (6 bases). Trimming stripped 5 bases from V and 7 bases from J, with 9 bases between. CDR3 length: 12 residues. Germline CDR1 SGHAT, CDR2 FQDESV (reference sequence). CDR3 nucleotides: TGTGCCAGCAGCGTGGGGGGAAATGAGCAGTTCTTC. This codes for CASSVGGNEQFF.

This chain uses TRBV30 with TRBJ2-5; the D gene is possibly TRBD2 (5 bases). CDR1 is GTSNPN and CDR2 is SVGIG in the germline V gene (reference sequence). The CDR3 loop spans 18 amino acids. The V end was cut by 2 bases, the J end by 5 bases, with 27 bases between. The CDR3 sequence: CAWSLPLLASNYYETQYF. Here the CDR3 DNA reads TGTGCCTGGAGTCTTCCCTTACTGGCTAGCAACTACTATGAGACCCAGTACTTC.

The V and J genes are TRBV12-3 or TRBV12-4 and TRBJ2-1; no clear D gene. This CDR3 region has 11 residues. V lost 4 bases, J lost 11 bases, and 9 bases lay in between. The CDR3: CASSYELKQFF. The CDR3 coding sequence is TGTGCCAGCAGTTACGAGCTCAAGCAGTTCTTC.

A remark on this clone: The junction departs from the called germline gene at one end, perhaps through a read error. V usage is TRBV2 and J usage is TRBJ2-4; D remains unclear. Looked up from germline, CDR1 is SNHLY and CDR2 is FYNNEI. The CDR3 spans 14 residues. The CDR3 coding sequence is TGTGCCAGCAGTGGTGGCAGCTCCAAAAATATTCAGTACTTC. The encoded protein is CASSGGSSKNIQYF.

The V call is TRBV3-1 (or the pseudogene TRBV3-2), the J call TRBJ2-2; D could derive from TRBD1 or TRBD2 (5 bases each). The CDR3 totals 15 residues. Germline CDR1 reads LGHDT; CDR2 reads YNNKEL (reference sequence). V was clipped by 3 bases and J by 2 bases, with 10 bases between them. This chain's CDR3 is CASSQHGANTGELFF. The CDR3 nucleotides read TGTGCCAGCAGCCAGCACGGGGCCAACACCGGGGAGCTGTTTTTT.

This sequence joins TRBV19 and TRBJ2-1, with D possibly being TRBD1 (5 bases). The length of the CDR3 is 14 residues. Germline V gene lookup returns CDR1 LNHDA and CDR2 SQIVND (reference sequence). Trimming shortened V by 3 bases and J by 8 bases, and 14 bases separated the two germline ends. CDR3 DNA: TGTGCCAGTAGTATGAGTTGGACACTCGATGAGCAGTTCTTC. The encoded protein is CASSMSWTLDEQFF.

The chain has TRBV9 and TRBJ1-1; no definite D call. The V end lost 6 bases, the J end lost 8 bases, and 23 bases lay between the germline ends. Germline V gives CDR1 SGDLS, CDR2 YYNGEE. The CDR3 runs to 15 residues. In DNA form, the CDR3 reads TGTGCCAGCACCACCGACTATCCCCCGGGCCAGGAAGCTTTCTTT. Its protein is CASTTDYPPGQEAFF.

The chain has TRBV12-3 or TRBV12-4 and TRBJ1-3; D possibly corresponds to TRBD1 (6 bases). The CDR3 is 13 amino acids. Trimming shortened V by 2 bases and J by 7 bases, and 9 bases separated the two germline ends. CDR3 residues: CASSLQGFNTIYF. The CDR3 DNA reads as TGTGCCAGCAGTTTACAGGGGTTTAACACCATATATTTT.

The V gene is TRBV7-9, the J gene TRBJ2-1; TRBD2 aligns across 10 bases. CDR3 length: 14 residues. Germline loops: CDR1 SEHNR, CDR2 FQNEAQ (reference sequence). J was trimmed by 6 bases and V by 6 bases; bases with no gene match: 5. The CDR3 DNA follows: TGTGCCAGCAGTTCTTGGACTAGCGGCAATGAGCAGTTCTTC. Its protein product is CASSSWTSGNEQFF.

This chain joins TRBV4-1 and TRBJ2-3, with 11 bases that match TRBD2. Germline trimming cut 4 bases from V and 4 bases from J; bases unmatched to any gene: 7. Germline V gene data show CDR1 as MGHRA and CDR2 as YSYEKL. The CDR3 sequence is 16 residues long. The CDR3 DNA reads as TGCGCCAGCAGCCCACAACTAGCGGGAGAACCAGATACGCAGTATTTT. Amino acid sequence: CASSPQLAGEPDTQYF.

This clone came up a few times. V and J are TRBV7-8 and TRBJ2-7, with a weak D call TRBD1 (5 bases). The CDR3 runs to 13 residues. The V end was cut by 0 bases, the J end by 5 bases, with 8 bases between. CDR1 and CDR2 from the germline V gene are SGHVS and FQNEAQ. DNA for the CDR3: TGTGCCAGCAGCTTAGCCTCAGGGAACGAGCAGTACTTC. The encoded protein is CASSLASGNEQYF.

The table lists this clone with a count of one. This chain uses TRBV19 with TRBJ1-1; D is undetermined. In germline, CDR1 is LNHDA, CDR2 SQIVND (reference sequence). The CDR3 sequence is 12 residues long. V was trimmed by 6 bases and J by 1 base, leaving 6 bases between them. The CDR3 loop reads CASRLGNTEAFF. The CDR3 DNA is TGTGCCAGTAGGTTAGGGAACACTGAAGCTTTCTTT.

The CDR3: CASSLTPQGANEKLFF. CDR3 coding DNA: TGCGCCAGCAGCCTCACTCCCCAGGGGGCGAATGAAAAACTGTTTTTT. This rearrangement joins TRBV4-3 to TRBJ1-4, with 8 bases fitting TRBD1. Germline CDR1 reads LGHNA; CDR2 reads YSLEER. The V gene end was trimmed by 4 bases and the J gene end by 5 bases; junction bases not matched to a gene: 9. There are 16 residues in the CDR3.

The V gene is TRBV12-3 or TRBV12-4, the J gene TRBJ1-2; 10 bases map to TRBD1. The J segment lost 8 bases and the V segment lost 5 bases, leaving 5 bases of the junction unmatched. CDR3 length equals 13 residues. The CDR3, as DNA: TGTGCCAGCAGTCAGACAGGGGGCGAAGGCTACACCTTC. Translating gives CASSQTGGEGYTF.

V is TRBV19 and J is TRBJ2-7, with 12 nucleotides matching TRBD1. Trimming took 1 base from V and 3 from J; bases not matched to a gene: 7. Germline V gene sequence: CDR1 LNHDA, CDR2 SQIVND (reference sequence). The CDR3 has 17 amino acids. CDR3 sequence reads: CASSIGGGTGGYYEQYF. In nucleotides, the CDR3 is TGTGCCAGTAGTATAGGTGGCGGGACAGGGGGCTACTACGAGCAGTACTTC.

This clone was picked up one time. This chain links TRBV5-4 with TRBJ1-1; D is unresolved. The CDR3 loop spans 13 amino acids. V lost 5 bases, J lost 7 bases, and 15 bases lay in between. Per germline, CDR1 SGHNT and CDR2 YYREEE (reference sequence). The CDR3 loop is CASRSVPAHEAFF. The CDR3 DNA follows: TGTGCCAGCAGGTCGGTACCGGCTCATGAAGCTTTCTTT.

The V and J genes are TRBV6-1 and TRBJ2-5; 12 nucleotides align to TRBD2. Germline CDR1 is MNHNS and CDR2 is SASEGT. This CDR3 is built from 17 residues. The V gene end was trimmed by 4 bases and the J gene end by 4 bases; junction bases not matched to a gene: 10. CDR3 coding DNA: TGTGCCAGCAGTGGTAGCCTACTAGCGGGGGGTGGAGAGACCCAGTACTTC. Translating it yields CASSGSLLAGGGETQYF.

This clone turned up a few times. The V gene is TRBV7-9, the J gene TRBJ1-2; 7 nucleotides match TRBD1. The germline CDR1 and CDR2 sequences are SEHNR and FQNEAQ (reference sequence). V trimming: 3 bases; J trimming: 4 bases; junction bases outside the gene matches: 8. CDR3 length equals 15 residues. The CDR3 DNA reads TGTGCCAGCAGCTTCTCCGACAGGGTTCGCTATGGCTACACCTTC. This codes for CASSFSDRVRYGYTF.

The chain combines TRBV6-1 with TRBJ2-5; perhaps TRBD1 as D (7 bases). The V gene lost 3 bases and the J gene lost 5 bases, with 31 bases spanning the gap. The germline V gene has CDR1 MNHNS and CDR2 SASEGT. This CDR3 is 20 amino acids long. The chain's CDR3 is CASSDLGYWTSGGSRETQYF. In nucleotides, the CDR3 is TGTGCCAGCAGTGATTTAGGCTATTGGACTTCAGGGGGGTCGAGGGAGACCCAGTACTTC.

The chain combines TRBV7-6 with TRBJ2-3; D not resolved. This CDR3 region has 15 residues. Germline-derived CDR1 and CDR2 are SGHVS and FNYEAQ. V lost 3 bases, J lost 1 base, and 11 bases lay in between. The CDR3 bases are TGTGCCAGCAGCTTCCCCGGGCAGGGCACAGATACGCAGTATTTT. It codes for CASSFPGQGTDTQYF.

The chain employs TRBV6-2 or TRBV6-3 and TRBJ2-5; D possibly corresponds to TRBD2 (5 bases). The CDR3 runs to 15 residues. Germline CDR1 reads MNHEY; CDR2 reads SVGEGT. With 0 bases removed from V and 2 bases from J, the gap between germline ends came to 10 bases. The CDR3 reads CASSYSARVQETQYF. In DNA, the CDR3 is TGTGCCAGCAGTTACTCGGCGCGGGTGCAAGAGACCCAGTACTTC.

The chain couples TRBV7-2 to TRBJ2-3, with 15 bases that match TRBD2. This CDR3 has 16 residues. The V and J ends lost 5 bases and 3 bases, in that order; junction bases with no gene match: 3. Germline V gives CDR1 SGHTA, CDR2 FQGNSA. In DNA form, the CDR3 reads TGTGCCAGCAGCCACGGGACTAGCGGGAGGACAGATACGCAGTATTTT. Amino acid sequence: CASSHGTSGRTDTQYF.

In DNA form, the CDR3 reads TGTGCCAGCAGTTACCGAGGACAGTGGAACACCGGGGAGCTGTTTTTT. As protein: CASSYRGQWNTGELFF. This rearrangement joins TRBV6-5 to TRBJ2-2; perhaps TRBD1 as D (6 bases). The CDR3 runs to 16 residues. CDR1 is MNHEY and CDR2 is SVGAGI in the germline V gene. The V end was cut by 2 bases, the J end by 1 base, with 11 bases between.

The rearrangement uses TRBV4-1 and TRBJ1-4; D gene ambiguous. Trimming cost V 0 bases and J 4 bases, with 12 bases left between them. In germline, CDR1 is MGHRA, CDR2 YSYEKL. This CDR3 is built from 16 residues. CDR3 residues: CASSQEGSRFNEKLFF. The CDR3, as DNA: TGCGCCAGCAGCCAAGAGGGGAGTCGTTTTAATGAAAAACTGTTTTTT.

The rearrangement joins TRBV7-6 to TRBJ2-1; 9 bases are shared with TRBD2. The CDR3 sequence is 18 residues long. V was pared by 1 base and J by 8 bases, with 15 bases of the junction left unmatched. Germline CDR1 is SGHVS and CDR2 is FNYEAQ. The CDR3 sequence: CASSLGGGTSGRRDEQFF. The DNA for the CDR3 is TGTGCCAGCAGCTTAGGGGGCGGAACTAGCGGGCGTCGGGATGAGCAGTTCTTC.